Shown below are 22 T cell receptor beta chains from a single sample sequenced in a study of vaccination and CD4 T cells after COVID-19. Their antigen targets remain unknown. An Oncomine TCR Beta short-read assay was used to sequence the DNA from cultured CD4+ T cells. MiXCR, run by TCRdb on the PCR reads, gives a single entry per CDR3 protein. The data show about 7,100 distinct CDR3 sequences, with just under 75% seen just once and 15% held by the top ten. As to treatment: approximately 9-day PBMC culture with coronavirus spike peptide pools or control peptides (ViraFEST assay). Sequencing was performed on CD4+ T cells from blood, cultured in vitro. These receptors all come from a human donor who had recovered from COVID-19.

By its share, this clonotype is medium-sized. The chain links TRBV18 to TRBJ1-6; D possibly corresponds to TRBD1 (5 bases). Trimming removed 2 bases at V and 3 bases at J, with 8 bases between. This CDR3 is 15 amino acids long. Germline V lookup: CDR1 KGHSH, CDR2 LQKENI. The CDR3 sequence is CASSPGGGYNSPLHF. The CDR3 nucleotides read TGTGCCAGCTCACCAGGGGGAGGCTATAATTCACCCCTCCACTTT.

Here the CDR3 reads CSARTGKAYNEQFF. DNA for the CDR3: TGCAGTGCTAGAACCGGGAAGGCCTACAATGAGCAGTTCTTC. The chain has TRBV20-1 and TRBJ2-1; D may be TRBD2 (5 bases). The CDR3 covers 14 residues. Germline loops: CDR1 DFQATT, CDR2 SNEGSKA (reference sequence). V lost 2 bases and J 2 bases, leaving 10 bases between the germline ends.

The V gene is TRBV20-1, the J gene TRBJ2-3; 10 bases align to TRBD2. Germline values: CDR1 DFQATT, CDR2 SNEGSKA (reference sequence). Losses at the gene ends were 0 bases for V and 4 bases for J; bases not matched to a gene: 13. CDR3 length equals 18 residues. The CDR3 DNA reads TGCAGTGCTAGAGATCCCCGGGGACTAGCGATTGAAGCAGATACGCAGTATTTT. This gives the protein CSARDPRGLAIEADTQYF.

CDR3 nucleotide sequence: TGTGCCAGCAGTTTATATGGGGGGCAAGCTAACTATGGCTACACCTTC. Amino acid sequence: CASSLYGGQANYGYTF. The chain uses TRBV28 and TRBJ1-2; the D gene is possibly TRBD1 (6 bases). The V end lost 1 base, the J end lost 0 bases, and 12 bases lay between the germline ends. The CDR3 is made up of 16 amino acids. The V gene's germline CDR1 is MDHEN and CDR2 SYDVKM.

The chain joins TRBV27 to TRBJ2-2; 13 bases are a match to TRBD2. Germline loops: CDR1 MNHEY, CDR2 SMNVEV (reference sequence). CDR3 length: 16 amino acids. Unmatched junction bases numbered 3, after V lost 2 bases and J lost 6 bases. CDR3 coding DNA: TGTGCCAGCAGTTTACGACTAGCGGGAGGCTCCGGGGAGCTGTTTTTT. Protein product: CASSLRLAGGSGELFF.

The table lists this clonotype with a count of one. This sequence joins TRBV7-2 and TRBJ2-2, with TRBD2 identical over 7 bases. The CDR3 runs 15 residues. The germline V gene encodes CDR1 SGHTA and CDR2 FQGNSA. The V segment lost 0 bases and the J segment 7 bases; nucleotides outside the gene matches: 5. DNA of the CDR3: TGTGCCAGCAGCTTAGCGGGAGGGCCGGGCGGGGAGCTGTTTTTT. This gives the protein CASSLAGGPGGELFF.

V and J are TRBV5-1 and TRBJ1-5, with 9 bases that match TRBD1. Germline-derived CDR1 and CDR2 are SGHRS and YFSETQ. The CDR3 consists of 14 residues. Trimming removed 4 bases from V and 4 bases from J; junction bases left unmatched: 3. The CDR3 sequence: CASSTGQGNQPQHF. CDR3 coding DNA: TGCGCCAGCAGCACGGGACAGGGTAATCAGCCCCAGCATTTT.

V is TRBV18 and J is TRBJ2-5, with 8 bases lining up with TRBD1. The CDR3 is 13 residues long. V shed 5 bases and J 5 bases; nucleotides not matched to a gene: 4. The germline gives CDR1 KGHSH, CDR2 LQKENI. CDR3 residues: CASSWTGRETQYF. CDR3 sequence (DNA): TGTGCCAGCTCATGGACAGGGCGGGAGACCCAGTACTTC.

The chain couples TRBV6-2 or TRBV6-3 to TRBJ1-5, with a weak D call TRBD1 (5 bases). Germline CDR1 MNHEY, CDR2 SVGEGT. The CDR3 totals 12 residues. The ends were cut back, 8 bases at V and 8 bases at J, with 13 bases in the middle. CDR3 amino acids: CASRQSVEPQHF. As DNA, the CDR3 is TGTGCCAGCCGACAGTCCGTTGAGCCCCAGCATTTT.

The chain links TRBV27 to TRBJ1-2; D is perhaps TRBD1 (5 bases). V was shortened by 4 bases and J by 0 bases, with 12 bases between the two germline ends. The germline gives CDR1 MNHEY, CDR2 SMNVEV (reference sequence). CDR3 size: 15 residues. The chain's CDR3 is CASSWRDPPNYGYTF. CDR3 coding DNA: TGTGCCAGCAGTTGGCGGGACCCTCCTAACTATGGCTACACCTTC.

The rearrangement uses TRBV7-8 and TRBJ2-4, with 9 bases identical to TRBD1. CDR3 size: 19 residues. Germline CDR1 and CDR2: SGHVS and FQNEAQ. Unmatched junction bases numbered 16, after V lost 1 base and J lost 6 bases. CDR3 bases: TGTGCCAGCAGCTTAGAAAGCAAGGTGGGACAGGGTTTCAGAAACATTCAGTACTTC. Translated: CASSLESKVGQGFRNIQYF.

V usage is TRBV20-1 and J usage is TRBJ1-5; perhaps TRBD1 as D (5 bases). CDR1 is DFQATT and CDR2 is SNEGSKA in the germline V gene (reference sequence). This CDR3 has 13 residues. V shed 0 bases and J shed 7 bases, with 10 bases lying between them. The CDR3 region is CSARDLRGQPQHF. CDR3 nucleotide sequence: TGCAGTGCTAGAGATTTGAGGGGCCAGCCCCAGCATTTT.

This sequence joins TRBV19 and TRBJ2-1; tentatively, D is TRBD1 (5 bases). Germline V gene data show CDR1 as LNHDA and CDR2 as SQIVND (reference sequence). The V end lost 0 bases, the J end lost 10 bases, and 25 bases lay between the germline ends. The CDR3 runs 18 residues. The CDR3 is CASSIDLSDSYYGREQFF. CDR3 nucleotide sequence: TGTGCCAGTAGTATAGATCTATCAGACAGTTACTACGGGCGCGAGCAGTTCTTC.

The chain has TRBV6-1 and TRBJ2-2, with 9 positions matching TRBD2. Germline V gene lookup returns CDR1 MNHNS and CDR2 SASEGT. The V and J ends lost 11 bases and 6 bases, in that order; junction bases with no gene match: 7. The CDR3 consists of 13 residues. CDR3 bases: TGTGCCTCTCAAGCGGGAGGCGCCGGGGAGCTGTTTTTT. It codes for CASQAGGAGELFF.

The chain joins TRBV27 to TRBJ1-5, with D possibly being TRBD1 (6 bases). The V end was cut by 1 base, the J end by 2 bases, with 15 bases between. Per germline, CDR1 MNHEY and CDR2 SMNVEV (reference sequence). CDR3 length equals 17 residues. CDR3 amino acids: CASSLLGGAWGNQPQHF. In nucleotides, the CDR3 is TGTGCCAGCAGTTTATTAGGGGGGGCCTGGGGCAATCAGCCCCAGCATTTT.

V gene TRBV28 combines with J gene TRBJ1-2, with D tentatively TRBD1 (6 bases). The CDR3 has 15 residues. The germline CDR1 and CDR2 sequences are MDHEN and SYDVKM. With 10 bases removed from V and 4 bases from J, the gap between germline ends came to 22 bases. The CDR3 DNA sequence: TGTGCCACCGTATTTACCGGGGGCTCTGTCTATGGCTACACCTTC. The encoded protein is CATVFTGGSVYGYTF.

The V and J genes are TRBV6-2 or TRBV6-3 and TRBJ2-1; 8 positions match TRBD1. The ends lost 8 bases at V and 10 bases at J; junction bases unmatched: 13. The length of the CDR3 is 14 residues. The germline V gene has CDR1 MNHEY and CDR2 SVGEGT. The CDR3 nucleotides read TGTGCCAGCCACAGGGGGAGTCTGGTGGGGGAGCAGTTCTTC. It is translated as CASHRGSLVGEQFF.

The V call is TRBV20-1, the J call TRBJ1-5, with TRBD1 as a possible D gene (5 bases). This CDR3 is 17 amino acids long. Germline V gives CDR1 DFQATT, CDR2 SNEGSKA (reference sequence). The germline V and J ends were trimmed by 3 bases and 7 bases, with 25 bases remaining between them. The CDR3 loop is CSARPSGRAVTSQPQHF. The CDR3 region has the DNA TGCAGTGCTAGGCCCTCGGGGCGGGCGGTGACGAGCCAGCCCCAGCATTTT.

As concerns this clonotype: At one boundary the junction diverges from the germline segment, which might be a read error. The chain carries TRBV7-2 and TRBJ1-6, with D hard to call. The germline V gene has CDR1 SGHTA and CDR2 FQGNSA. This CDR3 contains 14 residues. CDR3 region: CAGSRTDNNSPLHF. Written as DNA, the CDR3 is TGTGCCGGCAGCCGGACGGATAATAATTCACCCCTCCACTTT. Filled out from reference TRBV7-2 and TRBJ1-6, the complete variable domain reads GAGVSQSPSNKVTEKGKDVELRCDPISGHTALYWYRQSLGQGLEFLIYFQGNSAPDKSGLPSDRFSAERTGGSVSTLTIQRTQQEDSAVYLCAGSRTDNNSPLHFGNGTRLTVT.

V usage is TRBV2 and J usage is TRBJ1-3; weak D call: TRBD1 (5 bases). This CDR3 is built from 14 residues. Trimming pared 3 bases from V and 2 bases from J, leaving 8 bases between. Germline CDR1 is SNHLY and CDR2 is FYNNEI. The CDR3 here is CASSEGVAGNTIYF. The CDR3 region has the DNA TGTGCCAGCAGTGAGGGGGTGGCTGGAAACACCATATATTTT.

The chain combines TRBV20-1 with TRBJ1-5; TRBD1 matches 9 bases. J lost 4 bases, V lost 4 bases, and 8 bases had no gene match. This CDR3 region has 15 residues. Germline CDR1 and CDR2: DFQATT and SNEGSKA (reference sequence). CDR3 in amino acids: CSAKRGQGGNQPQHF. The CDR3 DNA sequence: TGCAGTGCTAAAAGGGGACAGGGTGGAAATCAGCCCCAGCATTTT.

The chain uses TRBV20-1 and TRBJ1-6, with D perhaps matching TRBD1 (6 bases). Trimming removed 6 bases from V and 6 bases from J, with 18 bases in between. Per germline, CDR1 DFQATT and CDR2 SNEGSKA (reference sequence). The CDR3 is 15 amino acids. CDR3 DNA: TGCAGTGCCCCGCCGGGGACAAACTCTAATTCACCCCTCCACTTT. Encoded protein: CSAPPGTNSNSPLHF.